At least ten counts were recorded for the clone carrying this TCR beta chain. No antigen is known for it. This record comes from a study of T cells in Graves' hyperthyroidism and ophthalmopathy. Whole-study findings and limits: Most expanded thyroid clonotypes above 0.001 also appeared in blood.

Looked up from germline, CDR1 is SGHTA and CDR2 is FQGNSA. V was trimmed by 4 bases and J by 6 bases, leaving 13 bases between them. There are 14 residues in the CDR3. These patients, aged 18 to 65, had recently diagnosed hyperthyroidism lasting under 2 months. It was RNA transcripts that yielded the amplified TCR beta CDR3 regions. In the first-round RT-PCR of the TCR CDR3, the HTBI primer set was used. TCRdb passed the multiplex PCR reads through MiXCR, listing each CDR3 protein once. Of about 380,000 distinct CDR3 sequences detected, less than 15% appear once; the ten largest clones hold around 20%.

The TCR originated in a man under 40 with Graves' hyperthyroidism that later progressed to Graves' ophthalmopathy. The sample taken for sequencing was blood. The chain links TRBV7-2 to TRBJ1-5; maybe TRBD1 (5 bases). This CDR3 is CASSWSPGRQPQHF. In nucleotides, the CDR3 is TGTGCCAGCAGCTGGAGCCCAGGGCGTCAGCCCCAGCATTTT.